The 5 T cell receptor beta chains given below trace back to one sample, sequenced in a study of cytomegalovirus exposure and HLA in healthy donors. 13 Jbeta primers and 60 Vbeta primers were used for the PCR. Assay used: immunoSEQ multiplex PCR; TCRdb lists only in-frame clones, some missing. The sample holds roughly 150,000 clones; around three quarters are singletons and the top ten take under 2%. Sequenced sample: PBMCs. The receptors originated from a man in his forties in good health and CMV-seronegative.

This rearrangement joins TRBV6-1 to TRBJ2-1; TRBD2 matches at 7 bases. CDR1 and CDR2 from the germline V gene are MNHNS and SASEGT. CDR3 length equals 16 residues. The V segment lost 1 base and the J segment 2 bases; nucleotides outside the gene matches: 5. In DNA form, the CDR3 reads TGTGCCAGCAGTGAAGGGGCGGGAGAACCCTACAATGAGCAGTTCTTC. This gives the protein CASSEGAGEPYNEQFF.

V is TRBV25-1 and J is TRBJ2-3; 9 bases are shared with TRBD1. Germline trimming cut 1 base from V and 2 bases from J; bases unmatched to any gene: 7. The germline V gene has CDR1 MGHDK and CDR2 SYGVNS. The CDR3 is made up of 17 amino acids. As DNA, the CDR3 is TGTGCCAGCAGTGAATTAGGGACAGGGTTGTTCACAGATACGCAGTATTTT. Its protein is CASSELGTGLFTDTQYF.

The chain recombines TRBV18 with TRBJ2-6, with TRBD1 matching over 8 bases. Unmatched junction bases numbered 10, after V lost 6 bases and J lost 0 bases. CDR3 length: 18 residues. The germline V gene has CDR1 KGHSH and CDR2 LQKENI. The CDR3 region is CASSKSGTGPSGANVLTF. The CDR3 region has the DNA TGTGCCAGCTCTAAATCCGGGACAGGCCCCTCTGGGGCCAACGTCCTGACTTTC.

The chain is built from TRBV4-2 and TRBJ2-4; D possibly corresponds to TRBD1 (7 bases). CDR1 and CDR2 (germline): LGHNA, YNFKEQ. The CDR3 consists of 21 residues. V dropped 4 bases and J dropped 1 base, with 29 bases sitting between them. The CDR3 region is CASSPQGGGPPIETAKNIQYF. The CDR3 DNA sequence: TGTGCCAGCAGCCCCCAGGGGGGCGGTCCCCCGATTGAGACGGCCAAAAACATTCAGTACTTC.

J is TRBJ2-7 and V is TRBV6-5; tentatively, D is TRBD2 (6 bases). This CDR3 is built from 16 residues. CDR1 MNHEY and CDR2 SVGAGI come from the germline V gene. V was clipped by 0 bases and J by 3 bases, with 15 bases between them. The CDR3, as DNA: TGTGCCAGCAGTTACTCCTCCGGGAGTAGGGTCTACGAGCAGTACTTC. It specifies CASSYSSGSRVYEQYF.